This record covers a single TCR beta chain. This sample is part of a study of shared clonotypes between healthy human individuals. All donors were healthy HIV-negative adults lacking recent acute infections or vaccinations. The repertoire was sequenced with immunoSEQ multiplex PCR; TCRdb's copy has only in-frame clones and lacks some. The table shows about 2 million clones, with roughly 94% occurring only once. The sample comprised naive CD4+ T cells sorted from blood. Subset meaning: CD45RA+ positively selected. The TCR originated in a man aged 18 to 30 in good health.

CDR3 protein: CASSLEGRGHEQYF. The CDR3 region has the DNA TGTGCCAGCAGCTTAGAAGGCAGGGGCCACGAGCAGTACTTC. The chain couples TRBV7-2 to TRBJ2-7; tentative D call: TRBD1 (6 bases). CDR3 size: 14 residues. CDR1 and CDR2 (germline): SGHTA, FQGNSA. V was trimmed by 1 base and J by 5 bases, leaving 12 bases between them. Variable domain in full (rest from reference TRBV7-2 and TRBJ2-7): GAGVSQSPSNKVTEKGKDVELRCDPISGHTALYWYRQSLGQGLEFLIYFQGNSAPDKSGLPSDRFSAERTGGSVSTLTIQRTQQEDSAVYLCASSLEGRGHEQYFGPGTRLTVT.